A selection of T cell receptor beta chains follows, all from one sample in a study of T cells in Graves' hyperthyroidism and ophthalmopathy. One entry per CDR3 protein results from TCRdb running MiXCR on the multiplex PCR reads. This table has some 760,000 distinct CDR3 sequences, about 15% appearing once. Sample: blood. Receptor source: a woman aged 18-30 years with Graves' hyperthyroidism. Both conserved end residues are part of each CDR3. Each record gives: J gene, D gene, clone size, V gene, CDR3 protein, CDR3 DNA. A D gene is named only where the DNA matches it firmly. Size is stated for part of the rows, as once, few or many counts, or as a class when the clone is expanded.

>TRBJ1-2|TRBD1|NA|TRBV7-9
CASSLRDRTNYGYTF
TGTGCCAGCAGCTTACGGGACAGGACTAACTATGGCTACACCTTC
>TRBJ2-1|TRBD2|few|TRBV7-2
CASSLSDLAGELYNEQFF
TGTGCCAGCAGCTTATCGGACTTAGCGGGAGAGTTATACAATGAGCAGTTCTTC
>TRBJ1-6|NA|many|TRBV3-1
CASRDGYNSPLHF
TGTGCCAGCAGGGACGGCTATAATTCACCCCTCCACTTT
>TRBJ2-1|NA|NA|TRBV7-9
CASSPRKVYNEQFF
TGTGCCAGCAGTCCCCGGAAGGTATACAATGAGCAGTTCTTC
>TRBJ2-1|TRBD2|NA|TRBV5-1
CASSPTVLAPSEQFF
TGCGCCAGCAGCCCCACGGTACTAGCGCCCAGTGAGCAGTTCTTC
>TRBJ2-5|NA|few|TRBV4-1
CASSLTPVGLGETQYF
TGCGCCAGCAGCCTCACACCCGTGGGGCTGGGGGAGACCCAGTACTTC
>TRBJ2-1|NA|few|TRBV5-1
CASSRGDSGSYNEQFF
TGCGCCAGCAGCAGAGGAGATTCGGGCTCCTACAATGAGCAGTTCTTC
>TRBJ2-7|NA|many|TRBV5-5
CASSWQAPAIHEQYF
TGTGCCAGCAGCTGGCAGGCTCCAGCCATCCACGAGCAGTACTTC
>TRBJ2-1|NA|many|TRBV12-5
CASGGSRNEQFF
TGTGCTAGTGGTGGGAGTCGTAATGAGCAGTTCTTC
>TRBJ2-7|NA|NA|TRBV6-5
CASSYGTRFNF
TGTGCCAGCAGTTACGGGACCCGCTTTAACTTC
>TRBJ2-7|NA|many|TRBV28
CASNTGTPGWEQYF
TGTGCCAGCAACACCGGGACACCGGGTTGGGAGCAGTACTTC
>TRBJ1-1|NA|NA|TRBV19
CASSIGDGNTEAFF
TGTGCCAGTAGTATTGGGGATGGGAACACTGAAGCTTTCTTT
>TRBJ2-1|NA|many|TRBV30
CAWSVWGGNEQFF
TGTGCCTGGAGTGTCTGGGGCGGGAATGAGCAGTTCTTC
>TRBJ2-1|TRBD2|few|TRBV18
CASSASSGRNEQFF
TGTGCCAGCTCAGCTTCTAGCGGGCGGAATGAGCAGTTCTTC
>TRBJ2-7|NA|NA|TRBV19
CASSIAGGKTYEQYF
TGTGCCAGTAGTATCGCAGGGGGGAAAACATACGAGCAGTACTTC
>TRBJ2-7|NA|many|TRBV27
CASSSPQALWNEQYF
TGTGCCAGCAGTTCCCCCCAGGCCCTCTGGAACGAGCAGTACTTC
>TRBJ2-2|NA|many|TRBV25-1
CASSETERGPNTGELFF
TGTGCCAGCAGTGAGACGGAAAGGGGACCTAACACCGGGGAGCTGTTTTTT
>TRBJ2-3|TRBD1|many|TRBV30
CAWSKGQGSTWDADTQYF
TGTGCCTGGAGTAAGGGACAGGGGTCTACCTGGGACGCAGATACGCAGTATTTT
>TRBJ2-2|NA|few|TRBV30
CAWAMTNTGELFF
TGTGCCTGGGCTATGACTAACACCGGGGAGCTGTTTTTT
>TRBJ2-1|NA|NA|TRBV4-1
CASSQGTAYSYEQFF
TGCGCCAGCAGCCAAGGGACAGCCTACTCCTACGAGCAGTTCTTC
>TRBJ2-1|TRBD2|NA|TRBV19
CASSMAGGSYNEQFF
TGTGCCAGTAGTATGGCGGGAGGCTCCTACAATGAGCAGTTCTTC
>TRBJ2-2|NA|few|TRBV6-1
CASTYLVVGVGGELFF
TGTGCCAGCACTTACCTGGTGGTAGGGGTCGGCGGGGAGCTGTTTTTT
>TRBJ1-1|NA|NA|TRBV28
CASGPGSGLAFF
TGTGCCAGCGGTCCCGGGTCCGGCCTAGCTTTCTTT
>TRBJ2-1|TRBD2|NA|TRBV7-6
CASTLLAGVGNEQFF
TGTGCCAGCACCCTACTAGCGGGAGTCGGCAATGAGCAGTTCTTC
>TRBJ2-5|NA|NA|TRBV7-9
CASSLAPAGQETQYF
TGTGCCAGCAGCTTGGCCCCGGCAGGTCAAGAGACCCAGTACTTC
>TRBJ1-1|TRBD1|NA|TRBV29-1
CSARQGLTEAFF
TGCAGCGCACGACAGGGCTTAACTGAAGCTTTCTTT
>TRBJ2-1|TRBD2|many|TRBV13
CASSGGMWPSGSSGNEQFF
TGTGCCAGCAGCGGGGGCATGTGGCCTAGCGGGAGTTCGGGCAATGAGCAGTTCTTC
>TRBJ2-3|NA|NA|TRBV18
CASSPRSGESTDTQYF
TGTGCCAGCTCACCACGGTCCGGGGAGAGCACAGATACGCAGTATTTT
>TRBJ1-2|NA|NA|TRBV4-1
CASSQGVLRARYFDGYTF
TGCGCCAGCAGCCAAGGAGTGTTAAGGGCCCGCTACTTCGATGGCTACACCTTC
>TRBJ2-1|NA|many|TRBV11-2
CASSPLLTLEQFF
TGTGCCAGCAGCCCGCTCCTGACACTCGAGCAGTTCTTC
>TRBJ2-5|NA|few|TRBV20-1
CSARRGWGYQETQYF
TGCAGTGCTAGACGAGGGTGGGGGTACCAAGAGACCCAGTACTTC
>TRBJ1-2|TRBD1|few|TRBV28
CASNQRGTVYGYTF
TGTGCCAGCAACCAGAGGGGGACAGTCTATGGCTACACCTTC
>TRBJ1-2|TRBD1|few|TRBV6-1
CASIGIAGQTGDGYTF
TGTGCCAGCATTGGGATAGCCGGACAGACAGGGGATGGCTACACCTTC
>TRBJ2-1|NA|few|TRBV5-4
CASSPDLSSSYNEQFF
TGTGCCAGCAGCCCGGACCTTTCGAGCTCCTACAATGAGCAGTTCTTC
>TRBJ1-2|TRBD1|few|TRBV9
CASSPIQGARDGYTF
TGTGCCAGCAGCCCGATACAGGGGGCACGAGATGGCTACACCTTC
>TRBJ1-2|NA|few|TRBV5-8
CASSSRVGGYGYTF
TGTGCCAGCAGCTCACGGGTCGGGGGCTATGGCTACACCTTC
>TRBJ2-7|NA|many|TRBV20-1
CSARDQRGQKYEQYF
TGCAGTGCTAGAGATCAAAGGGGTCAAAAATACGAGCAGTACTTC
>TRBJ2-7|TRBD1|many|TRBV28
CASNLDRGPYEQYF
TGTGCCAGCAACCTTGACAGGGGGCCCTACGAGCAGTACTTC
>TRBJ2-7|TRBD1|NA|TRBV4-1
CASSLTGTGVVILSYEQYF
TGCGCCAGCAGCCTCACCGGGACAGGGGTCGTGATTCTATCCTACGAGCAGTACTTC
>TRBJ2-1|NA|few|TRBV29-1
CSVDWGSGYSYNEQFF
TGCAGCGTTGACTGGGGCTCAGGATACTCCTACAATGAGCAGTTCTTC
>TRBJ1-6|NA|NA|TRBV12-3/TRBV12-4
CASSRLGSPLHF
TGTGCCAGCAGCCGGTTGGGTTCACCCCTCCACTTT
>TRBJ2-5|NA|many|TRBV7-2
CASSAQWGETQYF
TGTGCCAGCAGCGCCCAATGGGGTGAGACCCAGTACTTC
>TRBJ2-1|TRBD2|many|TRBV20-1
CSARALAYSYNEQFF
TGCAGTGCTAGAGCACTAGCGTACTCCTACAATGAGCAGTTCTTC
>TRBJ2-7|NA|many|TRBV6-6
CASSYGGSGVYEQYF
TGTGCCAGCAGTTACGGGGGCTCAGGCGTCTACGAGCAGTACTTC
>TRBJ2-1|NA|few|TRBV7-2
CASSLVFGGAEQFF
TGTGCCAGCAGCTTAGTTTTTGGCGGGGCTGAGCAGTTCTTC
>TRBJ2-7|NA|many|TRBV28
CASLAVAPYEQYF
TGTGCCAGCTTAGCAGTCGCTCCCTACGAGCAGTACTTC
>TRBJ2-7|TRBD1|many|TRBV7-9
CASSARSPGQGAYEQYF
TGTGCCAGCAGCGCCAGATCACCGGGACAGGGGGCTTACGAGCAGTACTTC
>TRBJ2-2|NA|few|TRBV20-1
CSGVSPNTGELFF
TGCAGTGGGGTCTCCCCGAACACCGGGGAGCTGTTTTTT
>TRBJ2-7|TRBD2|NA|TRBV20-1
CSAKGLAGAPVVYEQYF
TGCAGTGCGAAGGGACTAGCGGGAGCGCCGGTGGTTTACGAGCAGTACTTC
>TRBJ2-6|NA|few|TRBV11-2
CASSLDYRAGANVLTF
TGTGCCAGCAGCTTAGATTACCGGGCTGGGGCCAACGTCCTGACTTTC
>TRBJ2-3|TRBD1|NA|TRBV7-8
CASSLDVHDRGITDTQYF
TGTGCCAGCAGCTTAGACGTCCACGACAGGGGAATCACAGATACGCAGTATTTT